The 16 T cell receptor beta chains below were found in one sample sequenced in a study of vaccination and CD4 T cells after COVID-19. No antigen has been identified for these receptors. Described treatment: approximately nine-day PBMC culture with coronavirus spike peptide pools or control peptides (ViraFEST assay). Prior to the COVID-19 pandemic (2011-2018), the unexposed donor's CD4+ T cells were collected. Sequencing of the DNA from cultured CD4+ T cells was carried out with the Oncomine TCR Beta short-read assay. TCRdb reprocessed the PCR reads via MiXCR and lists one record per CDR3 protein. Of about 8,400 distinct CDR3 sequences in the sample, about 42% were seen once. Sequencing used CD4+ T cells from blood, cultured in vitro. These receptors all come from a human donor in good health.

This clonotype showed up just once. The chain uses TRBV10-1 and TRBJ2-1, with TRBD2 identical over 7 bases. J lost 12 bases, V lost 0 bases, and 8 bases had no gene match. The CDR3 has 14 amino acids. CDR1 is WNHNN and CDR2 is SYGVQD in the germline V gene (reference sequence). CDR3 sequence reads: CASSESSGVRGQFF. CDR3 bases: TGCGCCAGCAGTGAGTCCAGCGGGGTCCGAGGGCAGTTCTTC.

J is TRBJ1-1 and V is TRBV20-1, with a weak D call TRBD1 (5 bases). The CDR3 sequence is 16 residues long. CDR1 and CDR2 (germline): DFQATT, SNEGSKA (reference sequence). Deletions cut 1 base from V and 0 bases from J, with 15 bases between. This CDR3 reads CSARVMGVGLNTEAFF. The CDR3 bases are TGCAGTGCTAGAGTCATGGGGGTCGGATTGAACACTGAAGCTTTCTTT.

The rearrangement uses TRBV6-2 or TRBV6-3 and TRBJ2-2, with 9 bases fitting TRBD1. Germline CDR1 and CDR2: MNHEY and SVGEGT. The CDR3 length is 14 residues. V gave up 9 bases and J gave up 3 bases; unmatched junction bases: 5. This CDR3 is CASKQGAYTGELFF. Written as DNA, the CDR3 is TGTGCCAGTAAACAGGGGGCTTACACCGGGGAGCTGTTTTTT.

This clonotype was counted once. The chain recombines TRBV4-1 with TRBJ2-5, with TRBD2 matching 10 bases. Per the germline V gene, CDR1 is MGHRA and CDR2 is YSYEKL. This CDR3 is built from 17 residues. The J segment lost 1 base and the V segment lost 1 base, leaving 6 bases of the junction unmatched. CDR3 loop: CASSQAPSGSLQETQYF. As DNA, the CDR3 is TGCGCCAGCAGCCAAGCCCCTAGCGGGAGTCTCCAAGAGACCCAGTACTTC.

This chain's CDR3 is CASSLGERLTDTQYF. In DNA, the CDR3 is TGTGCCAGCAGTTTAGGTGAGAGACTCACAGATACGCAGTATTTT. The chain joins TRBV27 to TRBJ2-3; D is unclear. The CDR3 is 15 residues long. Trimming pared 2 bases from V and 2 bases from J, leaving 11 bases between. Per the germline V gene, CDR1 is MNHEY and CDR2 is SMNVEV (reference sequence).

The chain recombines TRBV2 with TRBJ2-1, with a possible D match to TRBD1 (5 bases). V dropped 3 bases and J dropped 8 bases, with 14 bases sitting between them. The CDR3 is 14 amino acids. The V gene's germline CDR1 is SNHLY and CDR2 FYNNEI. CDR3 residues: CASSDNLRADEQFF. CDR3 DNA sequence: TGTGCCAGCAGTGATAACCTCAGGGCTGATGAGCAGTTCTTC.

This clonotype was detected once. V and J are TRBV19 and TRBJ2-3, with D unresolved. The CDR3 is 14 residues long. Germline-derived CDR1 and CDR2 are LNHDA and SQIVND (reference sequence). The V gene lost 1 base and the J gene lost 2 bases, with 7 bases spanning the gap. CDR3 amino acids: CASSIGAYTDTQYF. The CDR3 coding sequence is TGTGCCAGTAGTATAGGTGCCTACACAGATACGCAGTATTTT.

This clonotype was counted a few times. The DNA of the CDR3 is TGCAGTGCGAGTGGCGGGGGACAGGGTGGGTACGAGCAGTACTTC. Encoded protein: CSASGGGQGGYEQYF. V usage is TRBV20-1 and J usage is TRBJ2-7; 9 bases line up with TRBD1. Germline V CDR1 and CDR2: DFQATT, SNEGSKA (reference sequence). V was clipped by 6 bases and J by 4 bases; unmatched bases: 13. This CDR3 comprises 15 residues.

This clonotype was counted a single time. The chain joins TRBV1 to TRBJ1-3. TRBV1 is reported as a pseudogene. The CDR3 extends over 10 amino acids. The CDR3 nucleotides read TGCACCAGCTCTGGAAACACCATATATTTT. Amino acids: CTSSGNTIYF.

The gene calls are TRBV19 and TRBJ2-3; D not resolved. The CDR3 sequence is 14 residues long. CDR1 LNHDA and CDR2 SQIVND come from the germline V gene (reference sequence). V lost 7 bases to trimming and J lost 7 bases, with 18 bases between them. The CDR3 nucleotides are TGTGCCAGTACCGAAGGAACATTGCGAAATACGCAGTATTTT. Translated, it gives CASTEGTLRNTQYF.

CDR3 nucleotide sequence: TGTGCCAGCAGCTCCCCCGGGGGGCGGCAGGAGACCTACGAGCAGTACTTC. Amino acid sequence: CASSSPGGRQETYEQYF. V usage is TRBV7-6 and J usage is TRBJ2-7, with D maybe TRBD2 (7 bases). V shed 4 bases and J shed 2 bases, with 21 bases lying between them. The CDR3 length is 17 residues. Germline-derived CDR1 and CDR2 are SGHVS and FNYEAQ.

V and J are TRBV19 and TRBJ2-3; D remains unclear. The ends were cut back, 2 bases at V and 2 bases at J, with 5 bases in the middle. The CDR3 length is 13 residues. Germline V gene sequence: CDR1 LNHDA, CDR2 SQIVND (reference sequence). The CDR3 here is CASSIPNTDTQYF. The CDR3 DNA follows: TGTGCCAGTAGTATACCTAACACAGATACGCAGTATTTT.

This clonotype was seen a handful of times. The chain combines TRBV7-9 with TRBJ1-6; D is unresolved. Trimming cost V 3 bases and J 13 bases, with 13 bases left between them. This CDR3 comprises 13 residues. Germline V gene lookup returns CDR1 SEHNR and CDR2 FQNEAQ (reference sequence). The CDR3 reads CASSLVGSPPLHF. DNA for the CDR3: TGTGCCAGCAGCTTGGTTGGCTCCCCCCCCCTCCACTTT.

This clonotype appeared a few times. The chain joins TRBV10-3 to TRBJ2-2; no reliable D call. V lost 4 bases to trimming and J lost 6 bases, with 9 bases between them. The CDR3 has 13 amino acids. Germline-derived CDR1 and CDR2 are ENHRY and SYGVKD. CDR3 nucleotides: TGTGCCATCAGTGTGGGCGCGGCCGGGGAGCTGTTTTTT. This codes for CAISVGAAGELFF.

This chain connects TRBV7-6 to TRBJ2-1, with D perhaps matching TRBD2 (6 bases). CDR1 and CDR2 from the germline V gene are SGHVS and FNYEAQ. The CDR3 contains 17 residues. Between the trimmed V and J ends, which lost 4 bases and 0 bases, there was a span of 16 bases. In DNA, the CDR3 is TGTGCCAGCAGCTCCCGTTATAGCGGCAGCTCCTACAATGAGCAGTTCTTC. This translates into CASSSRYSGSSYNEQFF.

The chain couples TRBV28 to TRBJ2-7; weak D call: TRBD2 (7 bases). The CDR3 contains 16 residues. Germline-derived CDR1 and CDR2 are MDHEN and SYDVKM. With 4 bases removed from V and 4 bases from J, the gap between germline ends came to 20 bases. The CDR3 sequence is CASSYRFGEGVYEQYF. The CDR3, as DNA: TGTGCCAGCAGTTATAGGTTTGGGGAGGGGGTTTACGAGCAGTACTTC.